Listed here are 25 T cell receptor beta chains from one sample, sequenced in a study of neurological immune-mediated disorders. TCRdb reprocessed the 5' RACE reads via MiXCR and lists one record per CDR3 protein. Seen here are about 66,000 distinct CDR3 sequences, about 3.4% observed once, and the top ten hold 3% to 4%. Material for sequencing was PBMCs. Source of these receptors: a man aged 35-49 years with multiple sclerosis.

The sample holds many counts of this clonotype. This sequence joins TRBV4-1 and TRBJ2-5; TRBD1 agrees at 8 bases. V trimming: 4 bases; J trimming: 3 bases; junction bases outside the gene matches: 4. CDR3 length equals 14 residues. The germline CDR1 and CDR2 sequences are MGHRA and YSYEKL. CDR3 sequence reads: CASSLTGGEETQYF. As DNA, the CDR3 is TGCGCCAGCAGCCTAACAGGGGGAGAAGAGACCCAGTACTTC.

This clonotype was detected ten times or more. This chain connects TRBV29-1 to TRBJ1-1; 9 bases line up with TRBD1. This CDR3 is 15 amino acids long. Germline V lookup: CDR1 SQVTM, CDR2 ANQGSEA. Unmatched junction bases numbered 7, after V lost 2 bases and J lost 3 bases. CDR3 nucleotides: TGCAGCGTTGAACTCGGGACAGGGAAGGACACTGAAGCTTTCTTT. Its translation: CSVELGTGKDTEAFF.

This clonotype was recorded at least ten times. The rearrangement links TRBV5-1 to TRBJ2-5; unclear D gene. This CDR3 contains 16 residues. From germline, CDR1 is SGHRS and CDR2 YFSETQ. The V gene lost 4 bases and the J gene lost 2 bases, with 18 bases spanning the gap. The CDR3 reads CASSTHGYVVQETQYF. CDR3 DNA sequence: TGCGCCAGCAGCACCCACGGCTACGTGGTTCAAGAGACCCAGTACTTC. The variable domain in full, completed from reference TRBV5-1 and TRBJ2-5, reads KAGVTQTPRYLIKTRGQQVTLSCSPISGHRSVSWYQQTPGQGLQFLFEYFSETQRNKGNFPGRFSGRQFSNSRSEMNVSTLELGDSALYLCASSTHGYVVQETQYFGPGTRLLVL.

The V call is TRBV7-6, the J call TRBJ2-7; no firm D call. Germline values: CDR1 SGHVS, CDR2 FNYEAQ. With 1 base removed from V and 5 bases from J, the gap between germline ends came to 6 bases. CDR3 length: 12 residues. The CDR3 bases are TGTGCCAGCAGCTTAGGCTCAGACGAGCAGTACTTC. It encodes CASSLGSDEQYF.

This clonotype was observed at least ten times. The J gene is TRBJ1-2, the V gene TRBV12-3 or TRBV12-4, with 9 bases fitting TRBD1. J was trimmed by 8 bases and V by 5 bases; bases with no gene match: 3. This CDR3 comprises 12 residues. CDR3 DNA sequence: TGTGCCAGCAGTCGACAGGGGGGGGGCTACACCTTC. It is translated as CASSRQGGGYTF.

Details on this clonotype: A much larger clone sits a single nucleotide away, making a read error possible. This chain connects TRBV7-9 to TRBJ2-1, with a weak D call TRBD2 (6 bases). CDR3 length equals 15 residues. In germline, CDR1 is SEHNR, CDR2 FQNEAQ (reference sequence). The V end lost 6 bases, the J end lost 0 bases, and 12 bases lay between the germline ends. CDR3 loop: CASSVADNSYNEQFF. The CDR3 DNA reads TGTGCCAGCAGTGTAGCGGACAACTCCTACAATGAGCAGTTCTTC.

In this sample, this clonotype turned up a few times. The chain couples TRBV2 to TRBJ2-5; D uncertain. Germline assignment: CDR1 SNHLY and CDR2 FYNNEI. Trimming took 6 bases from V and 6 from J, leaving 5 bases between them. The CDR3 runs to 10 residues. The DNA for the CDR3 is TGTGCCAGCAGGGAAAAGACCCAGTACTTC. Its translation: CASREKTQYF.

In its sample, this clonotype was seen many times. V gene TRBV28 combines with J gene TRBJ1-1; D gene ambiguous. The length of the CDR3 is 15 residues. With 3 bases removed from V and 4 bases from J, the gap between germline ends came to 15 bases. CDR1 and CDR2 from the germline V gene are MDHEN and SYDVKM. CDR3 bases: TGTGCCAGCAGTTTCAATCGTTATGCAGGCACTGAAGCTTTCTTT. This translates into CASSFNRYAGTEAFF.

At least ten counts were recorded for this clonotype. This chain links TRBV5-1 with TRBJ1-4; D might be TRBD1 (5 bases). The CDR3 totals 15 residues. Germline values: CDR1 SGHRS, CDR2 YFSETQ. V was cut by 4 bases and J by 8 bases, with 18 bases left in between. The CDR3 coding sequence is TGCGCCAGCAGCCGGGGGTCCTCTCATGGGGAAAAACTGTTTTTT. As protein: CASSRGSSHGEKLFF.

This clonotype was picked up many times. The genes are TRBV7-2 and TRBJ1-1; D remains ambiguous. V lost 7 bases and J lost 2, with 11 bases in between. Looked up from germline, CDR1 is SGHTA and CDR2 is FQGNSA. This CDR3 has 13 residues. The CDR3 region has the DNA TGTGCCAGCACCCTCCTTCCCAACACTGAAGCTTTCTTT. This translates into CASTLLPNTEAFF. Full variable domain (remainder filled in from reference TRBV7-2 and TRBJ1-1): GAGVSQSPSNKVTEKGKDVELRCDPISGHTALYWYRQSLGQGLEFLIYFQGNSAPDKSGLPSDRFSAERTGGSVSTLTIQRTQQEDSAVYLCASTLLPNTEAFFGQGTRLTVV.

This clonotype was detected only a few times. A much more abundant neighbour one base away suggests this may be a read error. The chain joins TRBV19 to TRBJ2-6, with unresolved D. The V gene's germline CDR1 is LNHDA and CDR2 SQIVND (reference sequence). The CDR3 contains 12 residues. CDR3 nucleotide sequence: TGTGACAGTAGTACCCGAGGCAACGTCCTGACTTTC. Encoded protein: CDSSTRGNVLTF.

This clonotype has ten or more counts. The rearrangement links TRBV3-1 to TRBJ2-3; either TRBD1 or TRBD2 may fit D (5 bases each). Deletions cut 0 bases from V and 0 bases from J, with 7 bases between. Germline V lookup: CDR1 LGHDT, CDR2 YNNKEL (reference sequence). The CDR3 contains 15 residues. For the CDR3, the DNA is TGTGCCAGCAGCCAAGACGGGGCGAGCACAGATACGCAGTATTTT. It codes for CASSQDGASTDTQYF.

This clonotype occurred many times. The CDR3 nucleotides are TGTGCCAGCAGCCGACTACTGGGCACCGGGGAGCTGTTTTTT. It is translated as CASSRLLGTGELFF. The chain has TRBV7-2 and TRBJ2-2, with D perhaps matching TRBD2 (5 bases). The germline V gene has CDR1 SGHTA and CDR2 FQGNSA. Trimming cost V 5 bases and J 4 bases, with 11 bases left between them. This CDR3 has 14 residues.

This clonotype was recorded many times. The CDR3 nucleotides are TGCAGTGCTAGAGTGCCGGGACTCCCTTCTAGCACAGATACGCAGTATTTT. It translates to CSARVPGLPSSTDTQYF. The rearrangement links TRBV20-1 to TRBJ2-3; D is possibly TRBD2 (6 bases). Germline assignment: CDR1 DFQATT and CDR2 SNEGSKA (reference sequence). Deletions cut 1 base from V and 0 bases from J, with 17 bases between. The CDR3 length is 17 residues.

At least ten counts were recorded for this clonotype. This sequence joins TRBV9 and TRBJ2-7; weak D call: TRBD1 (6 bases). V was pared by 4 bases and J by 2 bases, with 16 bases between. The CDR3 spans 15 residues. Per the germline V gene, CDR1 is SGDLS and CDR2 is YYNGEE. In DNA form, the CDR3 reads TGTGCCAGCAGCCCCTTCGACAGGCTAACCTACGAGCAGTACTTC. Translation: CASSPFDRLTYEQYF.

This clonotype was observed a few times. CDR3 coding DNA: TGCAGTGCTAGTAATCCGGCGGGAGTGAATGAGCAGTTCTTC. It specifies CSASNPAGVNEQFF. The V gene is TRBV20-1, the J gene TRBJ2-1, with 7 bases fitting TRBD2. This CDR3 has 14 amino acids. Germline V gene sequence: CDR1 DFQATT, CDR2 SNEGSKA (reference sequence). V trimming: 3 bases; J trimming: 7 bases; junction bases outside the gene matches: 9.

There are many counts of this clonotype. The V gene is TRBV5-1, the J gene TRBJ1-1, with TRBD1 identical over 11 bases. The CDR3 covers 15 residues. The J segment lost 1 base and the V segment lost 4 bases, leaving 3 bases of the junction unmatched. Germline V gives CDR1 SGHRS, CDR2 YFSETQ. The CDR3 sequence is CASSVGQGENTEAFF. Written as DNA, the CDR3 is TGCGCCAGCAGCGTGGGACAGGGGGAGAACACTGAAGCTTTCTTT. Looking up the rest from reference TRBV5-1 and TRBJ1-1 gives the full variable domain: KAGVTQTPRYLIKTRGQQVTLSCSPISGHRSVSWYQQTPGQGLQFLFEYFSETQRNKGNFPGRFSGRQFSNSRSEMNVSTLELGDSALYLCASSVGQGENTEAFFGQGTRLTVV.

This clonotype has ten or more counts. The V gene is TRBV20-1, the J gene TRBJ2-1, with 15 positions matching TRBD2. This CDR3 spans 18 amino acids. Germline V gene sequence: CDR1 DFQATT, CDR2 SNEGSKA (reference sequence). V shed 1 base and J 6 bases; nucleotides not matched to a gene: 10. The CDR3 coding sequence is TGCAGTGCTAGAGCCAAAGGACTAGCGGGAGGGGGGACCAATGAGCAGTTCTTC. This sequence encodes CSARAKGLAGGGTNEQFF.

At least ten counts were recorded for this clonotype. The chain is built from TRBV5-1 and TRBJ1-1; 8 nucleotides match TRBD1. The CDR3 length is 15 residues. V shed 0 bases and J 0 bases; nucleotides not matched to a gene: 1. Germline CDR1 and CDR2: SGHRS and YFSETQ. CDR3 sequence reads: CASSLGQGMNTEAFF. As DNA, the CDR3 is TGCGCCAGCAGCTTGGGACAGGGGATGAACACTGAAGCTTTCTTT.

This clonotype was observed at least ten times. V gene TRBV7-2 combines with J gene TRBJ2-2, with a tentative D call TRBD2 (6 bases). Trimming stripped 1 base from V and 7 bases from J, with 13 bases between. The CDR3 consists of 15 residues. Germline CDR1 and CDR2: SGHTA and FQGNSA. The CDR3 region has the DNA TGTGCCAGCAGCTTAGTACGCGGGAATGGCGGGGAGCTGTTTTTT. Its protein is CASSLVRGNGGELFF.

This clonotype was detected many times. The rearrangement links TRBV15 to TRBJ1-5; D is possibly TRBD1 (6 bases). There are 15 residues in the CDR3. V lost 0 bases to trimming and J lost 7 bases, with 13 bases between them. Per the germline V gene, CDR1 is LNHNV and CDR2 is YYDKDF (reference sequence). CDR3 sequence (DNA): TGTGCCACCAGCAGAGATGTACAGGGACAACAGCCCCAGCATTTT. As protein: CATSRDVQGQQPQHF.

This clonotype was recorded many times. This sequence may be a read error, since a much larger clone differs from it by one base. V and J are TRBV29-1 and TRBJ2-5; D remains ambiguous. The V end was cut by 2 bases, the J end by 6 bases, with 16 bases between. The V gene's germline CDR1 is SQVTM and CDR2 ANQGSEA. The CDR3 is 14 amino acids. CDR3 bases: TGCAGCGTTGAAATAGCCAACATTAGGAAGACCCAGTACTTC. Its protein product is CSVEIANIRKTQYF.

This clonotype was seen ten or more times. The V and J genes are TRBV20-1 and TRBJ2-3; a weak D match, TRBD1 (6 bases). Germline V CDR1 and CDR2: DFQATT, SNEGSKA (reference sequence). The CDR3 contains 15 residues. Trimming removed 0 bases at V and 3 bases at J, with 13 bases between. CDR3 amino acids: CSARDQGQRTDTQYF. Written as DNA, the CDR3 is TGCAGTGCTAGAGATCAGGGGCAGAGGACAGATACGCAGTATTTT.

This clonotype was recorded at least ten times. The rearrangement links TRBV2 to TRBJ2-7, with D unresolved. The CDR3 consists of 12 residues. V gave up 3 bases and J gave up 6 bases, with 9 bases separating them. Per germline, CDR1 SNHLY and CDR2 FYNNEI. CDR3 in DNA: TGTGCCAGCAGTGAGGTGGGTCGCGAGCAGTACTTC. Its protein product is CASSEVGREQYF. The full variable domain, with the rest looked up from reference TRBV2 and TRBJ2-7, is EPEVTQTPSHQVTQMGQEVILRCVPISNHLYFYWYRQILGQKVEFLVSFYNNEISEKSEIFDDQFSVERPDGSNFTLKIRSTKLEDSAMYFCASSEVGREQYFGPGTRLTVT.

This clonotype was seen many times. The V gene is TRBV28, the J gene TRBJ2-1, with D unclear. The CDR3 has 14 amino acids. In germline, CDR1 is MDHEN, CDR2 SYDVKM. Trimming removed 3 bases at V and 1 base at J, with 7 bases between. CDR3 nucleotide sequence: TGTGCCAGCAGTTTCCCGCAGTCCTACAATGAGCAGTTCTTC. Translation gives CASSFPQSYNEQFF.